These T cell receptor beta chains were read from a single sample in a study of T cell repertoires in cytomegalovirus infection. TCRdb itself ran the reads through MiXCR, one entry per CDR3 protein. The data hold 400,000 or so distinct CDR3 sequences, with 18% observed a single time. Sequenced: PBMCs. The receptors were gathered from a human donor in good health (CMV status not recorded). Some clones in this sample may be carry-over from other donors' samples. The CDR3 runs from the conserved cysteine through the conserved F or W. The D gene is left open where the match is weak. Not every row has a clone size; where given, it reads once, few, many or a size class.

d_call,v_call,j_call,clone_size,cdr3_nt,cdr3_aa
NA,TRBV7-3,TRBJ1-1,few,TGTGCCAGCAGAGGGCTGGCCGCTGAAGCTTTCTTT,CASRGLAAEAFF
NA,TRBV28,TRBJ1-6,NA,TGTGCCAGCAACTCCCAGGGGTCACCCCTCCACTTT,CASNSQGSPLHF
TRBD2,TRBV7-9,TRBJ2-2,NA,TGTGCCAGCCAAACCGAGACTAGCGGGAGAGGAACCGGGGAGCTGTTTTTT,CASQTETSGRGTGELFF
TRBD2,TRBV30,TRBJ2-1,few,TGTGCCTGGAAAGGACTAGCGGGAGGTTGCTTCTTC,CAWKGLAGGCFF
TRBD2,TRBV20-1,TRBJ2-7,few,TGCAGTGGGACTAGCGTTGAATCCTACGAGCAGTACTTC,CSGTSVESYEQYF
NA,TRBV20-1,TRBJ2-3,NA,TGCAGTGCTTATGGACCGGGACTCCGCACAGATACGCAGTATTTT,CSAYGPGLRTDTQYF
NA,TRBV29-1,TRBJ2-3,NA,TGCAGCGTTGAAGAAGCGACACGGGCCGCGCAGTATTTT,CSVEEATRAAQYF
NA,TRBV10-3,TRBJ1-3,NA,TGTGCCATCAGAGTACCCTCTGGAAACACCATATATTTT,CAIRVPSGNTIYF
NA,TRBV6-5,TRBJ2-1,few,TGTGCCAGCAGTTACTCGGGCAGTAACAATGAGCAGTTCTTC,CASSYSGSNNEQFF
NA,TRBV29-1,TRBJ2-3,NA,TGCAGCGCCACCCCGGGTCCGCGGGGAGATACGCAGTATTTT,CSATPGPRGDTQYF
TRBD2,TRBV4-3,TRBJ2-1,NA,TGCGCCAGCAGCCAAGGGTCAAGCGGGAGGGCCAATGAGCAGTTCTTC,CASSQGSSGRANEQFF
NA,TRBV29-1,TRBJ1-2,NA,TGCAGCGTTTCGGGGGGCGGAAGAAACTATGGCTACACCTTC,CSVSGGGRNYGYTF
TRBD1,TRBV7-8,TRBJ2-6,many,TGTGCCAGCACGCTCTGGCGCGGGACAGGGAGCTCTGGGGCCAACGTCCTGACTTTC,CASTLWRGTGSSGANVLTF
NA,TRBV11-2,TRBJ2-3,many,TGTGCCAGCCGGGGTCCACCGAGCACAGATACGCAGTATTTT,CASRGPPSTDTQYF
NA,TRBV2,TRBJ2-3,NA,TGTGCCAGCAGTGAAGGCCCCTCTAGCACAGATACGCAGTATTTT,CASSEGPSSTDTQYF
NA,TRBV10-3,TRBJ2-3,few,TGTGCCATCAGGGCCAGTGCAGGGCTTAGCACAGATACGCAGTATTTT,CAIRASAGLSTDTQYF